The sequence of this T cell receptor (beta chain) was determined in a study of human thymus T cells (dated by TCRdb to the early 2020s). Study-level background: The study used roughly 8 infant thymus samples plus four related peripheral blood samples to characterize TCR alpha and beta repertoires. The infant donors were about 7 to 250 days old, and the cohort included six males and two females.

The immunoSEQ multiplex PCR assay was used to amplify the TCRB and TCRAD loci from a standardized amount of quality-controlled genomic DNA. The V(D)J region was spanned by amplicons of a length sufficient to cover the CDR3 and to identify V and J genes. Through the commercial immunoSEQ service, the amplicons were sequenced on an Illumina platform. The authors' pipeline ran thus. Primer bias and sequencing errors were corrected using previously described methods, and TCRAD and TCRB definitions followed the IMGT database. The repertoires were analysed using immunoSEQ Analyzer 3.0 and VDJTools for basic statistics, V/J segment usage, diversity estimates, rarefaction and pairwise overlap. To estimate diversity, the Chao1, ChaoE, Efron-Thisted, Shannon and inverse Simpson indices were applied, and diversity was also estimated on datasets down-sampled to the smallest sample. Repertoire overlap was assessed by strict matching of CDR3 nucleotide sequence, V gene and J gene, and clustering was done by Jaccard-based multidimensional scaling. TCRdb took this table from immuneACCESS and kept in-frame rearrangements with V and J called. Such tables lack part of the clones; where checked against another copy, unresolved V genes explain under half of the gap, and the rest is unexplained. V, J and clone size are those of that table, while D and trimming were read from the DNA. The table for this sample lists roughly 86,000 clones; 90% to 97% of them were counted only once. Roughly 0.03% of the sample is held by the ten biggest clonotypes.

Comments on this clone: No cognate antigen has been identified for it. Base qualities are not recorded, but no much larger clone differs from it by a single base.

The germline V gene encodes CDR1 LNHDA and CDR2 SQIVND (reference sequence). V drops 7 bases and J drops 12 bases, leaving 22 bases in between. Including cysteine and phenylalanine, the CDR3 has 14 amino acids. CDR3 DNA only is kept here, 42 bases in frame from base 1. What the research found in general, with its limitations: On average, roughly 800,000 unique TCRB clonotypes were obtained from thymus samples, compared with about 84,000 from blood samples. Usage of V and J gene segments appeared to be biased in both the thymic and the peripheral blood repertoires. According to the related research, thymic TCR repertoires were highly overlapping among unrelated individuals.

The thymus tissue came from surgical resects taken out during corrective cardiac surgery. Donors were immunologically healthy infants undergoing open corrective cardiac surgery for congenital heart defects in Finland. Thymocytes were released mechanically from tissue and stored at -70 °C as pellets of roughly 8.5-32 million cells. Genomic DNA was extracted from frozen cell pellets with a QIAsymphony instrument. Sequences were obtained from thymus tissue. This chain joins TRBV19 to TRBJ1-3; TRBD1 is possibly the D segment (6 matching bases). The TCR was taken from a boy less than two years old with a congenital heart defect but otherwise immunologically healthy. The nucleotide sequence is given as TGTGCCAGTAACCCGGACAGAATCCACCCGGGCATATATTTT. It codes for CASNPDRIHPGIYF.